This T cell receptor beta chain was captured by sequencing in a study of blood T cell repertoires in COVID-19. Turning to the study itself: Sites across the United States, Italy and Spain contributed samples from acute and convalescent COVID-19. PBMCs, B-cell-depleted T cells, or T cells were the source of the cDNA or gDNA that made up the material.

The CDR3 sequence is 15 residues long. Deletions cut 2 bases from V and 4 bases from J, with 12 bases between. Germline V lookup: CDR1 MNHEY, CDR2 SVGEGT. Methods used by the authors: Nucleated cell number was recorded as an estimate derived from reference gene primer amplification. Only in-frame clones appear in the TCRdb table, and some are missing; sequencing was by immunoSEQ multiplex PCR. Clonal size and the V and J genes are those of that table, whereas D and trimming came from the DNA. Of about 56,000 clones listed, approximately 91% are singletons. The receptor's source is a man aged 50-59 years with active COVID-19. This chain links TRBV6-2 or TRBV6-3 with TRBJ2-1; a possible D gene is TRBD1 (6 bases). Sequencing was carried out using peripheral blood. The CDR3 protein is CASSYGTGSYNEQFF. As DNA, the CDR3 is TGTGCCAGCAGTTACGGTACAGGGTCTTACAATGAGCAGTTCTTC.